This record concerns one T cell receptor (beta chain) sequence. The data originate from a study of blood T cell repertoires in COVID-19. Across the whole study: Samples of COVID-19 (acute and convalescent) were obtained from the United States, Italy and Spain.

Clones were sequenced by immunoSEQ multiplex PCR, and TCRdb holds only the in-frame ones, with some missing. The sample comprises over 85,000 clones, about 89% of which are singletons, and 7.4% rests with the top ten. Specimen: peripheral blood. The clonotype was recovered from a human donor with acute or convalescent COVID-19. The donor label of this sample is uncertain.

CDR3 region: CAISRGRAGGTDSPLHF. The CDR3 coding sequence is TGTGCCATCAGCCGGGGTCGGGCAGGGGGCACGGATTCACCCCTCCACTTT. The gene calls are TRBV10-3 and TRBJ1-6; the match to TRBD1 covers 8 bases. The V gene's germline CDR1 is ENHRY and CDR2 SYGVKD. CDR3 length equals 17 residues. V was clipped by 6 bases and J by 8 bases; unmatched bases: 15.